These T cell receptor beta chains were read from a single sample in a study of blood T cell repertoires in COVID-19. Sequenced by immunoSEQ multiplex PCR; TCRdb stores in-frame clones only, minus some. The sample shows 150,000 to 200,000 clones, 88% of them seen only once. What was sequenced was PBMCs or T cells enriched from blood (not recorded which). The source of these receptors is a woman in her late teens or twenties who had recovered from COVID-19. Each CDR3 is given with its conserved first and last residue. Each record gives: J gene, V gene, clone size, D gene, CDR3 DNA, CDR3 protein. D genes are given only for firm matches. Expanded clones are given a class, and other clones once, few, many or no size at all.

>TRBJ2-1|TRBV29-1|.|TRBD2
TGCAGCGTTGACTCGGGGGGGCGCGAGCAGTTCTTC
CSVDSGGREQFF
>TRBJ1-4|TRBV7-9|.|.
TGTGCCAGCAGCGATCGGAGTACAAATGAAAAACTGTTTTTT
CASSDRSTNEKLFF
>TRBJ2-2|TRBV14|.|.
TGTGCCAGCAGCCGTCAGTTGAACACCGGGGAGCTGTTTTTT
CASSRQLNTGELFF
>TRBJ1-1|TRBV6-6|.|.
TGTGCCAGCAGCAGACGCCGCGAAACAGGGACTGAAGCTTTCTTT
CASSRRRETGTEAFF
>TRBJ2-1|TRBV12-3/TRBV12-4|.|.
TGTGCCAGCAGTGGGGACACCCAACTGCAGTTCTTC
CASSGDTQLQFF
>TRBJ2-5|TRBV5-1|.|TRBD2
TGCGCCAGCAGCCCCGCCGCGGGGGATCACGAGACCCAGTACTTC
CASSPAAGDHETQYF
>TRBJ1-2|TRBV7-9|few|TRBD1
TGTGCCAGCAGCACGAATACGCAGGGGGCCCGCTATGGCTACACCTTC
CASSTNTQGARYGYTF
>TRBJ1-1|TRBV7-9|.|TRBD1
TGTGCCAGCAGCTTGGGACAGCTTCAAAACACTGAAGCTTTCTTT
CASSLGQLQNTEAFF
>TRBJ1-2|TRBV4-2|.|.
TGTGCCAGCAGCCAAGGTGGGGGGATGCGAGGCTACACCTTC
CASSQGGGMRGYTF
>TRBJ2-1|TRBV9|.|TRBD2
TGTGCCAGCAGCGTAGAGCCAGTGGGAGGGACCTACAATGAGCAGTTCTTC
CASSVEPVGGTYNEQFF
>TRBJ1-3|TRBV2|.|TRBD1
TGTGCCAGCAGTGTAGGGGGCGTAGGTGGAAACACCATATATTTT
CASSVGGVGGNTIYF
>TRBJ2-1|TRBV13|few|.
TGTGCCAGCAGCTTAGGGACACTGGATAATGAGCAGTTCTTC
CASSLGTLDNEQFF
>TRBJ1-6|TRBV11-3|.|.
TGTGCCAGCAGCCTTTCCCCCACAGGGATGGAGAATTCACCCCTCCACTTT
CASSLSPTGMENSPLHF
>TRBJ2-7|TRBV28|.|TRBD1
TGTGCCACCAGGGGGCCATCCTACGAGCAGTACTTC
CATRGPSYEQYF
>TRBJ1-1|TRBV7-9|.|.
TGTGCCAGCAGCTTCTGGACGGGAAACACTGAAGCTTTCTTT
CASSFWTGNTEAFF
>TRBJ2-3|TRBV20-1|.|.
TGCAGTGCTTACACAGATACGCAGTATTTT
CSAYTDTQYF
>TRBJ1-4|TRBV3-1/TRBV3-2|.|.
TGTGCCAGCAGCCACCCGGGGGGGGGTGAAAAACTGTTTTTT
CASSHPGGGEKLFF